These T cell receptor beta chains were read from a single sample in a study of CD8+CD57+ T cells in acquired aplastic anemia. TCRdb itself ran the reads through MiXCR, one entry per CDR3 protein. The table has around 430,000 distinct CDR3 sequences, about a third seen once. The material sequenced was sorted CD4+, CD8+, or CD8+CD57+ T cells (not recorded which) from PBMCs. The receptor set was obtained from a human donor with aplastic anemia. Both conserved end residues are part of each CDR3. The D gene is left open where the match is weak. Only some rows state a clone size, as once, few, many or a class for expanded clones.

-,-,TRBJ1-1,TRBV25-1,CASTEVGMNTEAFF
TRBD2,few,TRBJ2-2,TRBV24-1,CATSDAGANTGELFF
TRBD2,-,TRBJ2-3,TRBV29-1,CSFGLAGFTDTQYF
TRBD2,-,TRBJ2-3,TRBV5-1,CASSLSLLAGDSDTQYF
TRBD1,many,TRBJ1-3,TRBV25-1,CASSEGQTISGNTIYF
TRBD2,-,TRBJ2-5,TRBV3-1,CASRTVGLAGAGGETQYF
-,-,TRBJ1-5,TRBV5-6,CASSLAPGSTSNQPQHF
TRBD1,-,TRBJ1-5,TRBV25-1,CASSLDRYQPQHF
TRBD2,few,TRBJ2-7,TRBV6-2/TRBV6-3,CASSYSLAGASYEQYF
-,many,TRBJ2-3,TRBV10-3,CAISGAASTDTQYF
TRBD2,-,TRBJ2-7,TRBV3-1,CASSQAQGLREQYF
-,many,TRBJ1-5,TRBV10-2,CASGGASSNQPQHF
TRBD2,few,TRBJ2-1,TRBV20-1,CSARDTTSLAGVVNEQFF
TRBD2,many,TRBJ2-5,TRBV7-2,CASSLSGTSGQETQYF
TRBD2,few,TRBJ2-3,TRBV2,CASSRLAGFADTQYF
-,few,TRBJ2-3,TRBV9,CASKGTISTDTQYF
-,many,TRBJ2-7,TRBV7-9,CASSLAHPTDEQYF